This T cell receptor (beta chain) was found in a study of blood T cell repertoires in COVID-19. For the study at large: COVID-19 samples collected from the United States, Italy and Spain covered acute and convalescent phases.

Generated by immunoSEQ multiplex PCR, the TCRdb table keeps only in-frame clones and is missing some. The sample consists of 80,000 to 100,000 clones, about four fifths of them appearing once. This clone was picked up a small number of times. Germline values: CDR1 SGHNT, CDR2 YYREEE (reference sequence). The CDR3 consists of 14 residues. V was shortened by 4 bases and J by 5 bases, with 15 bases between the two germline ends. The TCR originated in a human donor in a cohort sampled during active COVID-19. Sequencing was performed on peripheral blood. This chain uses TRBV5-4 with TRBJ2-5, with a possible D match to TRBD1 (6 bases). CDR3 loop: CASSVQGPGETQYF. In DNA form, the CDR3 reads TGTGCCAGCAGCGTGCAGGGGCCAGGGGAGACCCAGTACTTC.